The rows below give T cell receptor beta chains drawn from one sample of a study of control samples from healthy donors and cancer patients. The table came from immunoSEQ multiplex PCR; TCRdb's copy has only in-frame clones and leaves some out. The table lists roughly 88,000 clones, just over 90% of them singletons. The sample comprised blood. All receptors derive from a woman between 25 and 40 years old in good health. Both conserved end residues are part of each CDR3. The D gene is left open where the match is weak. For some rows the clone size is stated as once, few or many, or as a class when expanded; others skip it.

>TRBJ1-5|TRBD1|TRBV30|NA|15
CAWGGPGGSNQPQHF
TGTGCCTGGGGGGGCCCAGGGGGTAGCAATCAGCCCCAGCATTTT
>TRBJ2-3|TRBD1|TRBV9|once|13
CASSVQGADTQYF
TGTGCCAGCAGCGTACAGGGGGCAGATACGCAGTATTTT
>TRBJ1-1|NA|TRBV5-5|NA|13
CASSFGTNTEAFF
TGTGCCAGCAGCTTCGGGACGAACACTGAAGCTTTCTTT
>TRBJ2-3|NA|TRBV5-1|NA|14
CASSLGGSADTQYF
TGCGCCAGCAGCTTGGGAGGGTCCGCAGATACGCAGTATTTT
>TRBJ2-7|NA|TRBV18|NA|14
CASSPRGTSYEQYF
TGTGCCAGCTCACCACGGGGGACGTCCTACGAGCAGTACTTC
>TRBJ1-2|TRBD1|TRBV3-1/TRBV3-2|few|13
CASSPGQGDGYTF
TGTGCCAGCAGCCCGGGACAGGGAGATGGCTACACCTTC
>TRBJ2-1|TRBD2|TRBV6-5|NA|15
CASRSSGRAYNEQFF
TGTGCCAGCAGATCTAGCGGGAGGGCCTACAATGAGCAGTTCTTC
>TRBJ2-7|NA|TRBV6-1|NA|12
CASSERKDEQYF
TGTGCCAGCAGTGAACGGAAAGACGAGCAGTACTTC
>TRBJ2-1|NA|TRBV7-8|NA|16
CASSSPGTKGRNEQFF
TGTGCCAGCAGCTCGCCCGGGACAAAAGGTAGGAATGAGCAGTTCTTC
>TRBJ1-1|NA|TRBV5-4|NA|15
CASSLERTQNTEAFF
TGTGCCAGCAGCTTGGAGCGGACACAGAACACTGAAGCTTTCTTT
>TRBJ1-5|NA|TRBV18|NA|15
CASSPKGIRNQPQHF
TGTGCCAGCTCACCAAAGGGGATCCGCAATCAGCCCCAGCATTTT
>TRBJ1-5|NA|TRBV24-1|NA|16
CATSDGGPPVDQPQHF
TGTGCCACCAGTGACGGGGGACCGCCGGTTGATCAGCCCCAGCATTTT
>TRBJ1-1|TRBD1|TRBV19|NA|14
CASSVPGGNTEAFF
TGTGCCAGTAGTGTTCCAGGGGGAAACACTGAAGCTTTCTTT
>TRBJ2-1|NA|TRBV7-9|once|15
CASSLKSGYPNEQFF
TGTGCCAGCAGCTTAAAGAGCGGGTATCCGAATGAGCAGTTCTTC
>TRBJ1-1|NA|TRBV3-1/TRBV3-2|NA|12
CASSHKNTEAFF
TGTGCCAGCAGCCACAAGAACACTGAAGCTTTCTTT
>TRBJ1-5|NA|TRBV11-2|NA|15
CASSFFGQYDQPQHF
TGTGCCAGCAGCTTTTTCGGGCAGTACGATCAGCCCCAGCATTTT
>TRBJ1-3|NA|TRBV5-1|NA|14
CASSLGISGNTIYF
TGCGCCAGCAGCTTGGGGATTTCCGGAAACACCATATATTTT
>TRBJ2-3|TRBD1|TRBV28|NA|16
CASRYRQGAKRDTQYF
TGTGCCAGCAGATATAGACAGGGGGCAAAAAGAGATACGCAGTATTTT
>TRBJ2-2|TRBD1|TRBV5-4|NA|15
CASSLETGISGELFF
TGTGCCAGCAGCTTGGAGACAGGGATTAGCGGGGAGCTGTTTTTT
>TRBJ2-3|NA|TRBV24-1|NA|15
CATSDTGKPTDTQYF
TGTGCCACCAGTGACACCGGCAAGCCCACAGATACGCAGTATTTT
>TRBJ1-5|NA|TRBV28|NA|16
CASSLFNRARGQPQHF
TGTGCCAGCAGCTTATTCAACCGGGCCCGTGGACAGCCCCAGCATTTT
>TRBJ1-6|NA|TRBV3-1/TRBV3-2|NA|15
CASGEVSSYNSPLHF
TGTGCCTCCGGGGAGGTTAGCTCCTATAATTCACCCCTCCACTTT
>TRBJ1-5|NA|TRBV7-2|NA|15
CASSSPETGFMAQHF
TGTGCCAGCAGCTCGCCGGAGACGGGGTTTATGGCCCAGCATTTT
>TRBJ2-7|NA|TRBV19|NA|13
CASSIDQGYEQYF
TGTGCCAGTAGTATAGATCAAGGGTACGAGCAGTACTTC
>TRBJ2-5|NA|TRBV28|NA|18
CASRAKKGSGVIQETQYF
TGTGCCAGCAGAGCAAAGAAAGGTTCAGGGGTGATTCAAGAGACCCAGTACTTC
>TRBJ1-1|NA|TRBV9|NA|15
CASSPEDPGDTEAFF
TGTGCCAGCAGCCCCGAGGACCCCGGGGACACTGAAGCTTTCTTT
>TRBJ2-3|TRBD2|TRBV19|NA|16
CASSPGTSGGWDTQYF
TGTGCCAGTAGTCCAGGGACTAGCGGGGGGTGGGATACGCAGTATTTT
>TRBJ2-5|TRBD2|TRBV9|NA|16
CASSVTSGGAGETQYF
TGTGCCAGCAGCGTGACTAGCGGGGGGGCCGGAGAGACCCAGTACTTC
>TRBJ1-2|NA|TRBV19|NA|13
CASSLGQTYGYTF
TGTGCCAGTAGTCTGGGCCAGACATATGGCTACACCTTC
>TRBJ2-1|TRBD2|TRBV13|NA|15
CARSLAGGGANEQFF
TGTGCCCGCAGCTTAGCGGGCGGGGGGGCCAATGAGCAGTTCTTC
>TRBJ2-5|NA|TRBV7-2|once|11
CASSFGETQYF
TGTGCCAGCAGCTTCGGGGAGACCCAGTACTTC
>TRBJ1-5|NA|TRBV5-8|NA|17
CASSLAMGSYSNQPQHF
TGTGCCAGCAGCTTGGCCATGGGGTCTTATAGCAATCAGCCCCAGCATTTT
>TRBJ1-1|NA|TRBV11-3|NA|13
CASSPTENTEAFF
TGTGCCAGCAGCCCTACAGAGAACACTGAAGCTTTCTTT
>TRBJ1-3|NA|TRBV6-5|NA|16
CASSYYGGSSGNTIYF
TGTGCCAGCAGTTACTACGGGGGAAGCTCTGGAAACACCATATATTTT
>TRBJ2-3|TRBD2|TRBV7-9|NA|18
CASSLAKLARLSTDTQYF
TGTGCCAGCAGCTTAGCGAAACTAGCGAGACTTAGCACAGATACGCAGTATTTT
>TRBJ2-7|TRBD2|TRBV6-1|NA|14
CASSEILAGAEQYF
TGTGCCAGCAGTGAAATACTAGCGGGGGCCGAGCAGTACTTC
>TRBJ2-5|TRBD2|TRBV3-1/TRBV3-2|NA|16
CASSPSSGENQETQYF
TGTGCCAGCAGCCCCTCTAGCGGGGAAAACCAAGAGACCCAGTACTTC
>TRBJ2-2|TRBD1|TRBV29-1|few|18
CSVLAWDSLSTNTGELFF
TGCAGCGTTTTGGCCTGGGACAGCCTGAGCACGAACACCGGGGAGCTGTTTTTT
>TRBJ1-4|NA|TRBV5-6|NA|16
CASSLVRDATNEKLFF
TGTGCCAGCAGCTTGGTCAGGGATGCAACTAATGAAAAACTGTTTTTT
>TRBJ1-2|NA|TRBV19|NA|14
CASRAVGVNYGYTF
TGTGCCAGTAGGGCCGTGGGTGTAAATTATGGCTACACCTTC
>TRBJ1-5|NA|TRBV11-2|NA|16
CASSLLTGLRNQPQHF
TGTGCCAGCAGCCTACTAACAGGGTTGCGCAATCAGCCCCAGCATTTT
>TRBJ1-6|NA|TRBV3-1/TRBV3-2|NA|15
CASSPAGGNNSPLHF
TGTGCCAGCAGCCCGGCAGGAGGGAATAATTCACCCCTCCACTTT
>TRBJ1-3|NA|TRBV4-1|NA|14
CASSQLAVGNTIYF
TGCGCCAGCAGCCAACTCGCCGTGGGAAACACCATATATTTT
>TRBJ2-1|TRBD1|TRBV6-5|NA|16
CASSYGRDRVRNEQFF
TGTGCCAGCAGTTACGGAAGGGACAGGGTTAGAAATGAGCAGTTCTTC
>TRBJ1-6|NA|TRBV3-1/TRBV3-2|NA|13
CASSQELNSPLHF
TGTGCCAGCAGCCAAGAGCTAAATTCACCCCTCCACTTT